This T cell receptor (beta chain) was recovered during a study of shared clonotypes between healthy human individuals. Study-wide points: A few donors held approximately 4.6% of naive CD4 clonotypes in common. Rarefaction indicated that sorted-subset sequencing remained incomplete although depth was large.

Turning to this clone: Its antigen is not identified.

The authors divided CD4+ cells into CD45RA+ naive and CD45RA-negative memory subsets. Per the study methods: In the immunoSEQ data, sequences were junction-only and lacked quality scores, so filtering differed. Assay: immunoSEQ multiplex PCR; the TCRdb copy retains only in-frame clones and omits some. V and J calls and clone size are as listed in that table; D and trimming were resolved from the DNA. Counted here are under 300,000 clones, just over 65% occurring once; the ten biggest clones make up more than 9.5%. Germline CDR1 SGHNT, CDR2 YYREEE (reference sequence). The CDR3 runs 13 residues. With 0 bases removed from V and 3 bases from J, the gap between germline ends came to 7 bases.

This TCR came from a man aged 25 to 45 in good health. The sequenced material came from memory CD4+ T cells sorted from blood. The sample's subset: CD45RA-negative fraction. The V gene is TRBV5-4, the J gene TRBJ2-7; D is unclear. CDR3 in DNA: TGTGCCAGCAGCTTGGGGCAGGACTACGAGCAGTACTTC. It codes for CASSLGQDYEQYF. The complete variable domain, with remaining parts taken from reference TRBV5-4 and TRBJ2-7, reads ETGVTQSPTHLIKTRGQQVTLRCSSQSGHNTVSWYQQALGQGPQFIFQYYREEENGRGNFPPRFSGLQFPNYSSELNVNALELDDSALYLCASSLGQDYEQYFGPGTRLTVT.